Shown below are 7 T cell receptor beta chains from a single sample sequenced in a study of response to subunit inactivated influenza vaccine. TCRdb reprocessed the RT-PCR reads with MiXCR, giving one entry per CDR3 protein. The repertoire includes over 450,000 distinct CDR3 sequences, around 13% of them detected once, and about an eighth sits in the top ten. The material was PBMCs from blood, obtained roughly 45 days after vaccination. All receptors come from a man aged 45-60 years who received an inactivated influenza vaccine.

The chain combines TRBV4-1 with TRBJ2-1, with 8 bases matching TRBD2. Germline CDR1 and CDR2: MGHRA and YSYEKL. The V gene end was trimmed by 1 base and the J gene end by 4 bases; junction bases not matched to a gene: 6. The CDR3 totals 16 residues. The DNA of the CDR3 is TGCGCCAGCAGCCAAGCTGCCGGGGGGGCGTACAATGAGCAGTTCTTC. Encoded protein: CASSQAAGGAYNEQFF.

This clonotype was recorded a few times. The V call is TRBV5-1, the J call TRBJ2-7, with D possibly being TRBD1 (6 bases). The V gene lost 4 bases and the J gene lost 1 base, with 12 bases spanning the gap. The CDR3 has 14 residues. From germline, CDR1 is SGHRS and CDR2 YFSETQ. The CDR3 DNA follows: TGCGCCAGCAGCCCCATGACAGGTTCCTACGAGCAGTACTTC. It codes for CASSPMTGSYEQYF.

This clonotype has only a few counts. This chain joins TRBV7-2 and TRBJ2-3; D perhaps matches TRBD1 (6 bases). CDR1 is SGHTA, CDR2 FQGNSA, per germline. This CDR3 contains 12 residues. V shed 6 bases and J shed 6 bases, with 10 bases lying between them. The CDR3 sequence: CASRPGVDTQYF. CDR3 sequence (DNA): TGTGCCAGCAGACCAGGGGTCGATACGCAGTATTTT. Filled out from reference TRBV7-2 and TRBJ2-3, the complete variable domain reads GAGVSQSPSNKVTEKGKDVELRCDPISGHTALYWYRQSLGQGLEFLIYFQGNSAPDKSGLPSDRFSAERTGGSVSTLTIQRTQQEDSAVYLCASRPGVDTQYFGPGTRLTVL.

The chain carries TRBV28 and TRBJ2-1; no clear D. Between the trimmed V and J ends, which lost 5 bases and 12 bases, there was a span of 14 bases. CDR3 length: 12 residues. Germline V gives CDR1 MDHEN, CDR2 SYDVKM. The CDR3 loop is CASSPHLGSQFF. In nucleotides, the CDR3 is TGTGCCAGCAGTCCCCATTTAGGTTCGCAGTTCTTC.

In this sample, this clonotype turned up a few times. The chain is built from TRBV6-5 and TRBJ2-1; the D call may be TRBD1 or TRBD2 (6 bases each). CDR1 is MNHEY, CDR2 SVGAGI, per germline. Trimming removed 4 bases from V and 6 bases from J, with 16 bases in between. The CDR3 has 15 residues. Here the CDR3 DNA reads TGTGCCAGCAGTTTTACAGGGTTGGGAGGCAATGAGCAGTTCTTC. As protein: CASSFTGLGGNEQFF.

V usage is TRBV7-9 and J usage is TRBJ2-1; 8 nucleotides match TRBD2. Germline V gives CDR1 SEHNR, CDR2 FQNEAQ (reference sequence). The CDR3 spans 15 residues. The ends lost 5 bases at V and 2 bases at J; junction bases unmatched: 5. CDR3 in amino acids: CASSKSGSTYNEQFF. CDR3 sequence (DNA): TGTGCCAGCAGCAAAAGCGGGAGCACCTACAATGAGCAGTTCTTC.

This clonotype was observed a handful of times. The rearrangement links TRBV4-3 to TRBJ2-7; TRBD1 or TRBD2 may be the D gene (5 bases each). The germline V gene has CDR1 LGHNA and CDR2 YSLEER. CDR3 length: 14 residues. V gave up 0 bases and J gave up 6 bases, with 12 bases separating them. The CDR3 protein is CASSQDPERGEQYF. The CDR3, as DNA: TGCGCCAGCAGCCAAGATCCAGAGAGGGGCGAGCAGTACTTC.